The 15 T cell receptor beta chains below were found in one sample sequenced in a study of shared clonotypes between healthy human individuals. The assay was immunoSEQ multiplex PCR, and TCRdb's table has in-frame clones only and misses some. In the table there are 2 million to 3 million clones, over 85% of which are singletons. Sequencing was performed on naive CD4+ T cells from PBMCs. Documented subset: CD45RA+ positively selected. These receptors all come from a man younger than 35 in good health. Some clones in this sample may be carry-over from other donors' samples.

The chain couples TRBV18 to TRBJ1-2, with D unclear. Deletions cut 7 bases from V and 4 bases from J, with 16 bases between. This CDR3 is 14 amino acids long. Per germline, CDR1 KGHSH and CDR2 LQKENI. Here the CDR3 DNA reads TGTGCCAGCTACAATGGAGGTTCCGGCTATGGCTACACCTTC. Its translation is CASYNGGSGYGYTF.

This chain joins TRBV19 and TRBJ1-4, with D hard to call. This CDR3 is 15 amino acids long. Germline V lookup: CDR1 LNHDA, CDR2 SQIVND (reference sequence). V lost 3 bases to trimming and J lost 7 bases, with 15 bases between them. CDR3 protein: CASSILGAPVEKLFF. The CDR3 DNA reads TGTGCCAGTAGTATTCTGGGCGCGCCAGTTGAAAAACTGTTTTTT.

This clone was seen a handful of times. The chain is built from TRBV7-3 and TRBJ1-1; D unclear. This CDR3 contains 13 residues. V was cut by 4 bases and J by 3 bases, with 9 bases left in between. The germline CDR1 and CDR2 sequences are SGHTA and FQGTGA. The DNA of the CDR3 is TGTGCCAGCAGCTATCGTGGGGACACTGAAGCTTTCTTT. Encoded protein: CASSYRGDTEAFF.

This clone has more than one count but fewer than ten. The chain carries TRBV20-1 and TRBJ1-4; D is perhaps TRBD1 (6 bases). The CDR3 extends over 11 amino acids. Trimming stripped 3 bases from V and 16 bases from J, with 15 bases between. Germline V gene data show CDR1 as DFQATT and CDR2 as SNEGSKA (reference sequence). The CDR3 reads CSARSVGTPFF. The CDR3 nucleotides read TGCAGTGCTAGGAGTGTGGGGACACCGTTTTTT.

The genes are TRBV21-1 and TRBJ2-3; TRBD1, the table's D call, was not compared with the DNA. TRBV21-1 is tagged as a pseudogene. The CDR3 extends over 14 amino acids. CDR3 loop: CAGELPGQSDTQYF. The DNA for the CDR3 is TGTGCCGGCGAGCTACCGGGACAGTCAGATACGCAGTATTTT.

J is TRBJ2-5 and V is TRBV5-5; D is uncertain. Trimming took 0 bases from V and 1 from J, leaving 4 bases between them. From germline, CDR1 is SGHKS and CDR2 YYEKEE (reference sequence). The CDR3 is 13 amino acids. The CDR3 sequence: CASSLGSQETQYF. The DNA for the CDR3 is TGTGCCAGCAGCTTGGGCAGCCAAGAGACCCAGTACTTC.

Concerning this clone: Compared with germline, one end of the junction differs, possibly owing to a read error. The chain is built from TRBV29-1 and TRBJ2-3; TRBD1 agrees at 7 bases. This CDR3 spans 14 amino acids. Germline V gene lookup returns CDR1 SQVTM and CDR2 ANQGSEA. The CDR3 is CSVQDRDRTDTQYF. The CDR3 bases are TGCAGCGTTCAAGACAGGGATCGCACAGATACGCAGTATTTT.

The gene calls are TRBV6-4 and TRBJ2-5, with D unclear. Germline V CDR1 and CDR2: MRHNA, SNTAGT. V lost 6 bases, J lost 11 bases, and 16 bases lay in between. The CDR3 is 12 amino acids. CDR3 sequence (DNA): TGTGCCAGCAGCCCCGGGCTCCGAAGGCAGTACTTC. Protein sequence: CASSPGLRRQYF.

The J gene is TRBJ1-2, the V gene TRBV7-9; D is unclear. The CDR3 extends over 13 amino acids. CDR1 SEHNR and CDR2 FQNEAQ come from the germline V gene (reference sequence). The V end lost 5 bases, the J end lost 8 bases, and 15 bases lay between the germline ends. CDR3 DNA: TGTGCCAGCAGCCCGGACTTTCAAAGGGGCTACACCTTC. Translation gives CASSPDFQRGYTF.

This clone has only one observation. The V call is TRBV7-6, the J call TRBJ2-1, with TRBD2 matching 9 bases. The germline V gene has CDR1 SGHVS and CDR2 FNYEAQ. The ends lost 5 bases at V and 3 bases at J; junction bases unmatched: 5. The CDR3 loop spans 15 amino acids. The CDR3 coding sequence is TGTGCCAGCAGCCTTAGCGGGAGAGGCTACAATGAGCAGTTCTTC. Translation: CASSLSGRGYNEQFF.

CDR3 in amino acids: CASSEGGAGNTEAFF. DNA of the CDR3: TGTGCCAGCAGTGAAGGTGGGGCGGGGAACACTGAAGCTTTCTTT. V is TRBV2 and J is TRBJ1-1; a possible D gene is TRBD1 (5 bases). The CDR3 extends over 15 amino acids. With 1 base removed from V and 1 base from J, the gap between germline ends came to 10 bases. CDR1 SNHLY and CDR2 FYNNEI come from the germline V gene.

The J gene is TRBJ1-4, the V gene TRBV6-5; D perhaps matches TRBD1 (6 bases). CDR1 MNHEY and CDR2 SVGAGI come from the germline V gene. This CDR3 spans 15 amino acids. V was trimmed by 2 bases and J by 4 bases, leaving 11 bases between them. The CDR3 loop is CASSYRGALNEKLFF. The CDR3 bases are TGTGCCAGCAGTTACCGGGGGGCGCTTAATGAAAAACTGTTTTTT.

This CDR3 reads CASSLEGRTEAFF. As DNA, the CDR3 is TGTGCCAGCAGCTTAGAAGGCCGCACTGAAGCTTTCTTT. The gene calls are TRBV7-9 and TRBJ1-1; D unclear. Trimming shortened V by 1 base and J by 4 bases, and 7 bases separated the two germline ends. The CDR3 has 13 residues. Germline V gene lookup returns CDR1 SEHNR and CDR2 FQNEAQ (reference sequence).

This chain uses TRBV28 with TRBJ2-2, with TRBD1 matching 7 bases. The J segment lost 0 bases and the V segment lost 7 bases, leaving 8 bases of the junction unmatched. CDR3 length: 16 amino acids. Germline CDR1 and CDR2: MDHEN and SYDVKM. The CDR3 spells CASTNSGTANTGELFF. The CDR3 DNA follows: TGTGCCAGCACCAATTCCGGGACAGCGAACACCGGGGAGCTGTTTTTT. The entire variable domain, with the rest obtained from reference TRBV28 and TRBJ2-2, is as follows: DVKVTQSSRYLVKRTGEKVFLECVQDMDHENMFWYRQDPGLGLRLIYFSYDVKMKEKGDIPEGYSVSREKKERFSLILESASTNQTSMYLCASTNSGTANTGELFFGEGSRLTVL.

The chain employs TRBV14 and TRBJ1-2; TRBD1 matches 8 bases. The CDR3 totals 18 residues. Trimming took 0 bases from V and 3 from J; bases not matched to a gene: 12. Per germline, CDR1 SGHDN and CDR2 FVKESK. The CDR3 DNA sequence: TGTGCCAGCAGCCAAGACCCGCCGGGACAGGCCTTGTACTATGGCTACACCTTC. Translation: CASSQDPPGQALYYGYTF.